This T cell receptor beta chain comes out of a study of neurological immune-mediated disorders. Trimming removed 1 base from V and 14 bases from J; junction bases left unmatched: 3. The CDR3 contains 11 residues. Germline V gene sequence: CDR1 SEHNR, CDR2 FQNEAQ (reference sequence). This clonotype was seen ten or more times. MiXCR, run by TCRdb on the 5' RACE reads, gives a single entry per CDR3 protein. The sample lists more than 15,000 distinct CDR3 sequences; roughly 14% were seen once. This sequence originates from a man aged 55-75 years with HTLV-1-associated myelopathy (HAM/TSP). This chain links TRBV7-9 with TRBJ2-3; 7 bases align to TRBD1. Sequencing was done on a sample of PBMCs. CDR3 protein: CASSLGQGAYF. The CDR3 DNA sequence: TGTGCCAGCAGCTTAGGACAGGGCGCGTATTTT.